This T cell receptor beta chain appears in the sequencing data of a study of blood T cell repertoires in COVID-19. Turning to the study itself: COVID-19 samples collected from the United States, Italy and Spain covered acute and convalescent phases. T cells, B-cell-depleted T cells, or PBMCs supplied cDNA or gDNA.

In the original processing: Nucleated cell number was recorded as an estimate derived from reference gene primer amplification. Some clones are missing from TCRdb's copy, which holds only in-frame ones; the method was immunoSEQ multiplex PCR. Clonal size and the V and J genes are those of that table, whereas D and trimming came from the DNA. The sample records a few hundred thousand clones, roughly 87% being singletons. It was during active infection that Seattle patients were enrolled and then longitudinally followed. The CDR3 contains 12 residues. Trimming stripped 8 bases from V and 1 base from J, with 5 bases between. CDR1 SNHLY and CDR2 FYNNEI come from the germline V gene.

Sequencing was performed on peripheral blood. The rearrangement uses TRBV2 and TRBJ2-2, with a tentative D call TRBD2 (5 bases). This TCR derives from a woman aged 60-70 years with COVID-19, enrolled during active disease. The CDR3 protein is CASGRNTGELFF. The CDR3 DNA reads as TGTGCCAGCGGGAGGAACACCGGGGAGCTGTTTTTT.